Below, 20 T cell receptor beta chains from the same sample are listed, as sequenced in a study of T-cell memory formation after mild COVID-19 (dated by TCRdb to about 2021). Receptor amplification or capture employed 5' RACE. Data came from an Illumina NovaSeq 6000. In-frame beta chains were kept once TCRdb had trimmed the public reads at Q25 with fastp and called clones with MiXCR. Each CDR3 protein appears once, grouped with its most common genes and DNA. This sample is represented by approximately 560,000 distinct CDR3 sequences; 15% to 20% of them were singletons. Roughly 8.2% of the sample is in the top ten clones. The specimen sequenced was PBMCs or a T cell subset sorted from them (not recorded which). These receptors came from an adult woman who had mild COVID-19 (a few samples of this study predate the infection). The sample titles of this study are shuffled in the database, so cell type and time point are left out; the donor was told from shared clones.

This sequence joins TRBV7-9 and TRBJ2-7, with 10 positions matching TRBD1. Looked up from germline, CDR1 is SEHNR and CDR2 is FQNEAQ (reference sequence). This CDR3 comprises 16 residues. V trimming: 5 bases; J trimming: 5 bases; junction bases outside the gene matches: 12. Here the CDR3 DNA reads TGTGCCAGCAGCGGACTCCGGGACAGGGGTATCGACGAGCAGTACTTC. Protein product: CASSGLRDRGIDEQYF.

The rearrangement joins TRBV5-1 to TRBJ1-2, with a tentative D call TRBD1 (5 bases). Germline V gives CDR1 SGHRS, CDR2 YFSETQ. The CDR3 has 15 amino acids. V lost 0 bases, J lost 8 bases, and 17 bases lay in between. The CDR3 spells CASSLGQGRRQGYTF. CDR3 nucleotide sequence: TGCGCCAGCAGCTTGGGGCAGGGACGAAGGCAGGGCTACACCTTC.

This clonotype was seen a handful of times. The rearrangement links TRBV7-9 to TRBJ2-7; the D is unclear. With 5 bases removed from V and 7 bases from J, the gap between germline ends came to 18 bases. Looked up from germline, CDR1 is SEHNR and CDR2 is FQNEAQ (reference sequence). The CDR3 totals 14 residues. CDR3 residues: CASSQATVRSEQYF. The CDR3 DNA sequence: TGTGCCAGCAGCCAGGCGACGGTTCGCTCAGAGCAGTACTTC.

In this sample, this clonotype turned up a few times. This chain joins TRBV7-8 and TRBJ2-7; D remains ambiguous. CDR1 and CDR2 from the germline V gene are SGHVS and FQNEAQ. The V and J ends lost 5 bases and 7 bases respectively, with 12 bases between them. There are 12 residues in the CDR3. This chain's CDR3 is CASSLEPTEQYF. In DNA form, the CDR3 reads TGTGCCAGCAGCCTAGAACCGACTGAGCAGTACTTC.

A few counts support this clonotype. V and J are TRBV10-3 and TRBJ2-6, with TRBD1 identical over 7 bases. CDR1 and CDR2 (germline): ENHRY, SYGVKD. Trimming cost V 8 bases and J 0 bases; bases outside gene matches: 4. CDR3 length: 15 residues. The CDR3: CAIGTESSGANVLTF. As DNA, the CDR3 is TGTGCCATCGGGACAGAAAGCTCTGGGGCCAACGTCCTGACTTTC.

The gene calls are TRBV15 and TRBJ1-1, with 9 bases identical to TRBD1. CDR1 and CDR2 from the germline V gene are LNHNV and YYDKDF (reference sequence). This CDR3 is built from 17 residues. Trimming cost V 1 base and J 3 bases; bases outside gene matches: 9. The CDR3 loop is CATSRADRGSGDTEAFF. Written as DNA, the CDR3 is TGTGCCACCAGCAGAGCGGACAGGGGATCGGGTGACACTGAAGCTTTCTTT.

The chain is built from TRBV15 and TRBJ2-1; 13 bases are shared with TRBD2. This CDR3 comprises 19 residues. The J segment lost 0 bases and the V segment lost 4 bases, leaving 9 bases of the junction unmatched. CDR1 and CDR2 from the germline V gene are LNHNV and YYDKDF (reference sequence). The CDR3 nucleotides are TGTGCCACCAGCACAGGGACTAGCGGGGAGACTAGCTCCTACAATGAGCAGTTCTTC. Translating gives CATSTGTSGETSSYNEQFF.

This chain uses TRBV5-6 with TRBJ2-7; 11 bases are shared with TRBD1. CDR1 SGHDT and CDR2 YYEEEE come from the germline V gene. J was trimmed by 5 bases and V by 4 bases; bases with no gene match: 11. The CDR3 covers 16 residues. The CDR3 is CASSKTLRGQGDEQYF. The DNA of the CDR3 is TGTGCCAGCAGCAAAACCCTTCGGGGACAGGGGGACGAGCAGTACTTC.

This chain uses TRBV7-6 with TRBJ1-1; no firm D call. Germline V gene lookup returns CDR1 SGHVS and CDR2 FNYEAQ. The CDR3 totals 14 residues. Trimming took off 2 bases at V and 1 base at J, with 8 bases between the two ends. This chain's CDR3 is CASSLRDANTEAFF. CDR3 coding DNA: TGTGCCAGCAGCTTACGGGATGCGAACACTGAAGCTTTCTTT.

This clonotype was counted a few times. V and J are TRBV24-1 and TRBJ2-5; D possibly corresponds to TRBD2 (6 bases). This CDR3 spans 13 amino acids. Germline V gene sequence: CDR1 KGHDR, CDR2 SFDVKD. V lost 7 bases to trimming and J lost 5 bases, with 13 bases between them. The DNA for the CDR3 is TGTGCCACCAGAGGGACGGGAGTGGAGACCCAGTACTTC. This codes for CATRGTGVETQYF.

The chain recombines TRBV7-9 with TRBJ2-1; no clear D. Trimming removed 5 bases at V and 0 bases at J, with 11 bases between. This CDR3 is built from 15 residues. Germline CDR1 SEHNR, CDR2 FQNEAQ (reference sequence). CDR3 nucleotide sequence: TGTGCCAGCAGCCTCAACTGGGCCTCCTACAATGAGCAGTTCTTC. Amino acid sequence: CASSLNWASYNEQFF. Full variable domain (remainder filled in from reference TRBV7-9 and TRBJ2-1): DTGVSQNPRHKITKRGQNVTFRCDPISEHNRLYWYRQTLGQGPEFLTYFQNEAQLEKSRLLSDRFSAERPKGSFSTLEIQRTEQGDSAMYLCASSLNWASYNEQFFGPGTRLTVL.

This clonotype was observed a few times. V gene TRBV7-3 combines with J gene TRBJ1-1, with 9 nucleotides matching TRBD1. CDR1 is SGHTA, CDR2 FQGTGA, per germline. V lost 4 bases and J lost 3; bases outside the gene matches: 3. There are 14 residues in the CDR3. The CDR3 here is CASSSTGGHTEAFF. CDR3 DNA sequence: TGTGCCAGCAGCTCGACAGGGGGTCACACTGAAGCTTTCTTT.

This chain links TRBV4-1 with TRBJ2-7; D not certain. In germline, CDR1 is MGHRA, CDR2 YSYEKL. Trimming left V 3 bases short and J 6 bases short, with 24 bases between. The CDR3 totals 17 residues. CDR3 in amino acids: CASSHYQDIETSGEQYF. DNA for the CDR3: TGCGCCAGCAGCCACTATCAAGATATTGAGACATCGGGCGAGCAGTACTTC.

The chain joins TRBV7-6 to TRBJ2-7; no clear D. With 1 base removed from V and 6 bases from J, the gap between germline ends came to 10 bases. The CDR3 extends over 13 amino acids. Germline loops: CDR1 SGHVS, CDR2 FNYEAQ. The CDR3 reads CASSLDSSLEQYF. CDR3 nucleotide sequence: TGTGCCAGCAGCTTAGATAGCTCGCTCGAGCAGTACTTC.

This clonotype was recorded a few times. The chain uses TRBV20-1 and TRBJ1-2; D not resolved. In germline, CDR1 is DFQATT, CDR2 SNEGSKA (reference sequence). This CDR3 region has 10 residues. Deletions cut 4 bases from V and 4 bases from J, with 4 bases between. The CDR3 loop reads CSAKGYGYTF. As DNA, the CDR3 is TGCAGTGCTAAGGGCTATGGCTACACCTTC.

This clonotype appeared a few times. The rearrangement links TRBV3-1 to TRBJ1-1; 7 nucleotides line up with TRBD1. After removal of 5 bases from V and 7 bases from J, the junction contained 13 bases not matched to a gene. Germline CDR1 reads LGHDT; CDR2 reads YNNKEL (reference sequence). The CDR3 is 15 residues long. The DNA of the CDR3 is TGTGCCAGCAGCACGATTAACACAGGGGCTAGTGAAGCTTTCTTT. Translating it yields CASSTINTGASEAFF.

The chain's CDR3 is CASQGGGSTDTQYF. The CDR3 nucleotides read TGTGCCTCCCAAGGGGGGGGTAGCACAGATACGCAGTATTTT. The chain combines TRBV12-3 or TRBV12-4 with TRBJ2-3, with D possibly being TRBD2 (7 bases). With 11 bases removed from V and 0 bases from J, the gap between germline ends came to 15 bases. CDR3 length: 14 amino acids.

The chain carries TRBV6-1 and TRBJ1-5; 9 bases match TRBD1. Looked up from germline, CDR1 is MNHNS and CDR2 is SASEGT. The junction had 13 bases not matched to a gene; V was cut back by 6 bases and J by 4 bases. CDR3 length: 17 residues. The CDR3 loop is CASRGPGTGSRNQPQHF. DNA of the CDR3: TGTGCCAGCAGGGGGCCCGGGACAGGGTCGAGAAATCAGCCCCAGCATTTT.

V gene TRBV5-6 combines with J gene TRBJ1-1; D call uncertain. The CDR3 consists of 11 residues. The germline gives CDR1 SGHDT, CDR2 YYEEEE. Trimming shortened V by 2 bases and J by 8 bases, and 7 bases separated the two germline ends. The CDR3 sequence: CASSFATEAFF. Here the CDR3 DNA reads TGTGCCAGCAGCTTTGCAACGGAAGCTTTCTTT.

This clonotype was detected only a few times. Since a much larger clone is just one base distant, this may be a read error. The chain carries TRBV6-6 and TRBJ1-2, with 7 bases identical to TRBD1. The CDR3 loop spans 13 amino acids. CDR1 and CDR2 from the germline V gene are MNHNY and SVGAGI (reference sequence). Losses at the gene ends were 7 bases for V and 2 bases for J; bases not matched to a gene: 4. The chain's CDR3 is CASTPGQNYGYTF. The CDR3, as DNA: TGTGCCAGCACCCCGGGACAGAACTATGGCTACACCTTC.